The present TCR beta chain was sequenced within a study of blood T cell repertoires in COVID-19. Study summary: Samples came from the United States, Italy and Spain, spanning acute and convalescent COVID-19. Sample material is recorded as cDNA or gDNA derived from T cells, B-cell-depleted T cells, or PBMCs.

CDR1 and CDR2 from the germline V gene are ENHRY and SYGVKD. The CDR3 consists of 18 residues. V trimming: 4 bases; J trimming: 2 bases; junction bases outside the gene matches: 17. Profiled with immunoSEQ multiplex PCR; TCRdb holds only in-frame clones, not every one. In the table there are about 52,000 clones, roughly nine tenths of which are singletons. The chain has TRBV10-3 and TRBJ2-7, with 7 positions matching TRBD1. Sequencing was performed on peripheral blood. This clonotype originated in a man older than 75 with active or convalescent COVID-19. CDR3 in amino acids: CAISGGKRGQGITYEQYF. The CDR3 DNA sequence: TGTGCCATCAGTGGGGGTAAAAGGGGGCAGGGCATAACCTACGAGCAGTACTTC.